These T cell receptor beta chains were read from a single sample in a study of neurological immune-mediated disorders. TCRdb independently ran MiXCR on the 5' RACE reads; one entry per CDR3 protein. Of tens of thousands of distinct CDR3 sequences detected, 4% appear once; the ten largest clones hold 1.9%. Sequenced input: CD4+ T cells from blood. Source of these receptors: a middle-aged woman with multiple sclerosis. Both conserved end residues are part of each CDR3. D genes are given only for firm matches. Size is stated as how often the clone was seen (once, few, many) or a class if it is expanded.

v_call: TRBV5-1; clone_size: many; j_call: TRBJ1-1; d_call: TRBD1; cdr3_nt: TGCGCCAGCGGCCAGTTCAACAGGGGGCTGGGTGAAGCTTTCTTT; cdr3_aa: CASGQFNRGLGEAFF
v_call: TRBV20-1; clone_size: few; j_call: TRBJ2-7; d_call: .; cdr3_nt: TGCAGTGCTAGAGGGGGTCCCAACGAGCAGTACTTC; cdr3_aa: CSARGGPNEQYF
v_call: TRBV2; clone_size: many; j_call: TRBJ1-1; d_call: TRBD1; cdr3_nt: TGTGCCAGCAGCGCTACCGGGACAGTTAACACTGAAGCTTTCTTT; cdr3_aa: CASSATGTVNTEAFF
v_call: TRBV24-1; clone_size: many; j_call: TRBJ2-5; d_call: .; cdr3_nt: TGTGCCACCAGTGAAGGCAGGGGAGAGACCCAGTACTTC; cdr3_aa: CATSEGRGETQYF
v_call: TRBV10-3; clone_size: many; j_call: TRBJ2-5; d_call: TRBD1; cdr3_nt: TGTGCCATCAGGAGGACAGGGGAAGAGACCCAGTACTTC; cdr3_aa: CAIRRTGEETQYF
v_call: TRBV6-5; clone_size: many; j_call: TRBJ2-3; d_call: .; cdr3_nt: TGTGCCAGCAGTCCACAGGGAATCACAGATACGCAGTATTTT; cdr3_aa: CASSPQGITDTQYF
v_call: TRBV11-2; clone_size: many; j_call: TRBJ1-4; d_call: TRBD1; cdr3_nt: TGTGCCAGCAGCTTAGAGACAGGGGAAGTTTATGAAAAACTGTTTTTT; cdr3_aa: CASSLETGEVYEKLFF
v_call: TRBV10-3; clone_size: many; j_call: TRBJ2-7; d_call: .; cdr3_nt: TGTGCCATCAGTGAGGTCCAGGGCTACGAGCAGTACTTC; cdr3_aa: CAISEVQGYEQYF
v_call: TRBV20-1; clone_size: many; j_call: TRBJ2-3; d_call: TRBD1; cdr3_nt: TGCAGTGCTAGGGGTAGGGGGCACCTTCCCGATACGCAGTATTTT; cdr3_aa: CSARGRGHLPDTQYF
v_call: TRBV5-1; clone_size: many; j_call: TRBJ2-6; d_call: .; cdr3_nt: TGCGCCAGCAGCCCTAGGACAGCCTCTGGGGCCAACGTCCTGACTTTC; cdr3_aa: CASSPRTASGANVLTF
v_call: TRBV10-3; clone_size: many; j_call: TRBJ1-2; d_call: TRBD1; cdr3_nt: TGTGCCATCAGTGGGACAGGGGGCGTAGTCGGCTACACCTTC; cdr3_aa: CAISGTGGVVGYTF
v_call: TRBV20-1; clone_size: many; j_call: TRBJ1-5; d_call: .; cdr3_nt: TGCAGTGCTAGAGCTGTGAGGGGTCCCTATCAGCCCCAGCATTTT; cdr3_aa: CSARAVRGPYQPQHF
v_call: TRBV14; clone_size: few; j_call: TRBJ2-2; d_call: .; cdr3_nt: TGTGCCAGCAGGCCAACAGGGACCGGGGAGCTGTTTTTT; cdr3_aa: CASRPTGTGELFF
v_call: TRBV3-1; clone_size: many; j_call: TRBJ2-7; d_call: .; cdr3_nt: TGTGCCAGCAGCCAAGAACGACGGTCAGGGACCTACGAGCAGTACTTC; cdr3_aa: CASSQERRSGTYEQYF
v_call: TRBV20-1; clone_size: many; j_call: TRBJ2-5; d_call: .; cdr3_nt: TGCAGTGCTAGTTCTAAGGGGTATCAAGAGACCCAGTACTTC; cdr3_aa: CSASSKGYQETQYF
v_call: TRBV20-1; clone_size: many; j_call: TRBJ1-1; d_call: .; cdr3_nt: TGCAGTGCTAGTAGGGGAAGTGAAGCTTTCTTT; cdr3_aa: CSASRGSEAFF
v_call: TRBV10-3; clone_size: many; j_call: TRBJ2-3; d_call: .; cdr3_nt: TGTGCCACGACGACAGGGACTAGCACAGATACGCAGTATTTT; cdr3_aa: CATTTGTSTDTQYF
v_call: TRBV10-2; clone_size: many; j_call: TRBJ2-7; d_call: TRBD2; cdr3_nt: TGCGCCAGCAGTCCCGGGACTAGCGGGGGGGCCATTCGCTACGAGCAGTACTTC; cdr3_aa: CASSPGTSGGAIRYEQYF
v_call: TRBV24-1; clone_size: many; j_call: TRBJ2-3; d_call: .; cdr3_nt: TGTGCCACCAGTGATTTGAGTGAGGGGACAGATACGCAGTATTTT; cdr3_aa: CATSDLSEGTDTQYF
v_call: TRBV7-8; clone_size: many; j_call: TRBJ2-5; d_call: .; cdr3_nt: TGTGCCAGCAGCCGAGAGACCCAGTACTTC; cdr3_aa: CASSRETQYF
v_call: TRBV12-3/TRBV12-4; clone_size: many; j_call: TRBJ1-5; d_call: .; cdr3_nt: TGTGCCAGCAGTTTTTATGGAGATAGCAATCAGCCCCAGCATTTT; cdr3_aa: CASSFYGDSNQPQHF
v_call: TRBV7-2; clone_size: many; j_call: TRBJ2-1; d_call: .; cdr3_nt: TGTGCCAGCAGCTTGGTGCTAGGCGAGGATGAGCAGTTCTTC; cdr3_aa: CASSLVLGEDEQFF
v_call: TRBV7-2; clone_size: many; j_call: TRBJ2-5; d_call: TRBD1; cdr3_nt: TGTGCCAGCAGCTGGCAGGGGGCTAATGTAGAGACCCAGTACTTC; cdr3_aa: CASSWQGANVETQYF
v_call: TRBV11-3; clone_size: many; j_call: TRBJ2-7; d_call: TRBD2; cdr3_nt: TGTGCCAGCAGCTTTAGCGGGGGGGCCTTTTACGAGCAGTACTTC; cdr3_aa: CASSFSGGAFYEQYF